Following are 16 T cell receptor beta chains from one sample sequenced in a study of human T cells and chemical hapten exposure. Time point denoted: pre-sensitization, week 0. Documented treatment: therapeutic diphenylcyclopropenone sensitization with weekly scalp DPC. TCRdb used MiXCR to reprocess the RACE reads, holding one entry per CDR3 protein. The sample lists roughly 380,000 distinct CDR3 sequences, roughly 4.6% occurring once. The sequenced sample was whole blood, obtained in connection with sensitization to the hapten diphenylcyclopropenone (DPC). The receptors here all came from a woman between 45 and 65 years old with alopecia areata. Some clones in this sample may be carry-over from other donors' samples.

In its sample, this clonotype was seen a few times. The gene calls are TRBV30 and TRBJ2-3; D gene unclear. The V gene's germline CDR1 is GTSNPN and CDR2 SVGIG (reference sequence). The V end was cut by 6 bases, the J end by 3 bases, with 4 bases between. The CDR3 spans 10 residues. The CDR3 DNA sequence: TGTGCCTGCCTAACAGATACGCAGTATTTT. It encodes CACLTDTQYF. Variable domain in full (rest from reference TRBV30 and TRBJ2-3): SQTIHQWPATLVQPVGSPLSLECTVEGTSNPNLYWYRQAAGRGLQLLFYSVGIGQISSEVPQNLSASRPQDRQFILSSKKLLLSDSGFYLCACLTDTQYFGPGTRLTVL.

In its sample, this clonotype was seen many times. The gene calls are TRBV6-2 or TRBV6-3 and TRBJ2-2, with D possibly being TRBD1 or TRBD2 (5 bases each). Germline lookup yields CDR1 MNHEY and CDR2 SVGEGT. The V end was cut by 7 bases, the J end by 2 bases, with 14 bases between. CDR3 length: 15 residues. The CDR3 coding sequence is TGTGCCAGCACCCTCCTGGGACCAAACACCGGGGAGCTGTTTTTT. It translates to CASTLLGPNTGELFF.

This clonotype was recorded a few times. The chain joins TRBV27 to TRBJ1-1; 9 bases are a match to TRBD1. Germline CDR1 MNHEY, CDR2 SMNVEV (reference sequence). Trimming took 6 bases from V and 3 from J; bases not matched to a gene: 11. The CDR3 has 16 residues. The CDR3 sequence: CASREYRGLRDTEAFF. The CDR3 bases are TGTGCCAGCAGGGAATACAGGGGGCTTAGGGACACTGAAGCTTTCTTT.

In its sample, this clonotype was seen a few times. DNA for the CDR3: TGTGCCTGGAGTGCCCTTGGCGAAAAACTGTTTTTT. Residues: CAWSALGEKLFF. This chain connects TRBV30 to TRBJ1-4; D is unresolved. CDR3 size: 12 residues. V was clipped by 1 base and J by 8 bases, with 8 bases between them. The germline V gene encodes CDR1 GTSNPN and CDR2 SVGIG (reference sequence).

The table lists this clonotype with many counts. CDR3 loop: CASTPPGQTSAEQYF. The CDR3, as DNA: TGTGCCAGCACCCCGCCGGGACAGACAAGCGCAGAGCAGTACTTC. The V and J genes are TRBV12-3 or TRBV12-4 and TRBJ2-7; 7 bases are shared with TRBD1. This CDR3 region has 15 residues. V lost 7 bases, J lost 7 bases, and 16 bases stayed unmatched.

The table lists this clonotype with many counts. The chain recombines TRBV5-1 with TRBJ2-5; no reliable D call. V was pared by 0 bases and J by 5 bases, with 8 bases between. Germline lookup yields CDR1 SGHRS and CDR2 YFSETQ. The CDR3 is 13 residues long. CDR3 DNA sequence: TGCGCCAGCAGCTTGGCAGTTGGTGAGACCCAGTACTTC. It yields the protein CASSLAVGETQYF. Using reference TRBV5-1 and TRBJ2-5 for the parts outside the CDR3, the full variable domain is KAGVTQTPRYLIKTRGQQVTLSCSPISGHRSVSWYQQTPGQGLQFLFEYFSETQRNKGNFPGRFSGRQFSNSRSEMNVSTLELGDSALYLCASSLAVGETQYFGPGTRLLVL.

In its sample, this clonotype was seen many times. The V gene is TRBV29-1, the J gene TRBJ1-1; D is unresolved. CDR3 length equals 12 residues. The germline CDR1 and CDR2 sequences are SQVTM and ANQGSEA. Trimming took 7 bases from V and 6 from J, leaving 15 bases between them. The CDR3 coding sequence is TGCAGCGCCGAGACGGCCTCGGCTGAAGCTTTCTTT. Its translation: CSAETASAEAFF.

This clonotype was counted ten times or more. The chain uses TRBV4-1 and TRBJ2-5; D may be TRBD2 (6 bases). The CDR3 is 15 amino acids. With 4 bases removed from V and 4 bases from J, the gap between germline ends came to 16 bases. CDR1 is MGHRA, CDR2 YSYEKL, per germline. The CDR3 bases are TGCGCCAGCAGCCCCCTGCCGGGAGCTTTAGAGACCCAGTACTTC. Translating it yields CASSPLPGALETQYF.

This clonotype was observed at least ten times. The CDR3 nucleotides are TGTGCCAGCAGTTTACTAGGACAAAATAGCAATCAGCCCCAGCATTTT. Translating it yields CASSLLGQNSNQPQHF. The chain recombines TRBV27 with TRBJ1-5; D might be TRBD1 (5 bases). This CDR3 has 16 amino acids. Trimming took 2 bases from V and 0 from J, leaving 11 bases between them. CDR1 and CDR2 (germline): MNHEY, SMNVEV (reference sequence).

The V call is TRBV7-9, the J call TRBJ1-4, with D perhaps matching TRBD1 (5 bases). This CDR3 is built from 13 residues. Trimming took 10 bases from V and 2 from J, leaving 11 bases between them. Germline loops: CDR1 SEHNR, CDR2 FQNEAQ (reference sequence). The CDR3 region is CAIQGATNEKLFF. The CDR3 region has the DNA TGTGCCATCCAGGGCGCGACTAATGAAAAACTGTTTTTT.

This clonotype was counted ten times or more. The chain joins TRBV9 to TRBJ2-3, with 7 bases that match TRBD2. Looked up from germline, CDR1 is SGDLS and CDR2 is YYNGEE. The CDR3 is 16 amino acids. The J segment lost 1 base and the V segment lost 4 bases, leaving 9 bases of the junction unmatched. This chain's CDR3 is CASSPRAGMGTDTQYF. In nucleotides, the CDR3 is TGTGCCAGCAGCCCCCGAGCGGGAATGGGCACAGATACGCAGTATTTT.

The table lists this clonotype with a few counts. The V gene is TRBV9, the J gene TRBJ1-2, with 9 bases that match TRBD1. The CDR3 runs to 14 residues. The V and J ends lost 0 bases and 5 bases, in that order; junction bases with no gene match: 2. Germline CDR1 is SGDLS and CDR2 is YYNGEE. CDR3 sequence: CASSVDGTGYGYTF. As DNA, the CDR3 is TGTGCCAGCAGCGTAGATGGGACAGGGTATGGCTACACCTTC.

This chain links TRBV25-1 with TRBJ2-2; TRBD2 matches 7 bases. The V gene end was trimmed by 8 bases and the J gene end by 0 bases; junction bases not matched to a gene: 6. Germline CDR1 reads MGHDK; CDR2 reads SYGVNS. The CDR3 is made up of 15 amino acids. The CDR3 loop reads CASHPGGANTGELFF. CDR3 DNA sequence: TGTGCCAGCCACCCGGGGGGAGCGAACACCGGGGAGCTGTTTTTT. Full variable domain (outside the CDR3, taken from reference TRBV25-1 and TRBJ2-2): EADIYQTPRYLVIGTGKKITLECSQTMGHDKMYWYQQDPGMELHLIHYSYGVNSTEKGDLSSESTVSRIRTEHFPLTLESARPSHTSQYLCASHPGGANTGELFFGEGSRLTVL.

This clonotype was detected many times. This chain connects TRBV12-3 or TRBV12-4 to TRBJ2-2; tentatively, D is TRBD2 (6 bases). Trimming removed 6 bases from V and 3 bases from J, with 17 bases in between. The CDR3 is made up of 16 amino acids. The CDR3 reads CASSSGGGRHTGELFF. Written as DNA, the CDR3 is TGTGCCAGCAGCTCCGGCGGAGGGAGGCACACCGGGGAGCTGTTTTTT.

This clonotype was picked up a small number of times. The genes are TRBV7-2 and TRBJ1-6, with D perhaps TRBD1 (5 bases). V gave up 6 bases and J gave up 0 bases, with 12 bases separating them. Looked up from germline, CDR1 is SGHTA and CDR2 is FQGNSA. CDR3 length: 16 residues. CDR3 sequence reads: CASRGTESSYNSPLHF. CDR3 in DNA: TGTGCCAGCAGGGGGACGGAAAGCTCCTATAATTCACCCCTCCACTTT. The complete variable domain, with remaining parts taken from reference TRBV7-2 and TRBJ1-6, reads GAGVSQSPSNKVTEKGKDVELRCDPISGHTALYWYRQSLGQGLEFLIYFQGNSAPDKSGLPSDRFSAERTGGSVSTLTIQRTQQEDSAVYLCASRGTESSYNSPLHFGNGTRLTVT.

This clonotype was picked up many times. The chain couples TRBV7-9 to TRBJ2-1; D gene ambiguous. The CDR3 consists of 14 residues. V lost 0 bases, J lost 5 bases, and 8 bases lay in between. CDR1 SEHNR and CDR2 FQNEAQ come from the germline V gene (reference sequence). CDR3 region: CASSLALLNNEQFF. The CDR3 DNA follows: TGTGCCAGCAGCTTAGCCCTTCTGAACAATGAGCAGTTCTTC.